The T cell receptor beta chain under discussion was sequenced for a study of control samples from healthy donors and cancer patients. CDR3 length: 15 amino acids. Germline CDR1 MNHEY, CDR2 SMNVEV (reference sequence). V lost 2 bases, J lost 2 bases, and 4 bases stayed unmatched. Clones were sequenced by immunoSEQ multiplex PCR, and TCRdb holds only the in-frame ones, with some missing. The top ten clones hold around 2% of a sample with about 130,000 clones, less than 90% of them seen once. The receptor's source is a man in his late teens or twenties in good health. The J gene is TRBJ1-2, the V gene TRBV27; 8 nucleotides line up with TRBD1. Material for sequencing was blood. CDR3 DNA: TGTGCCAGCAGTTTAGAACAGGGGGGCAACTATGGCTACACCTTC. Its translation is CASSLEQGGNYGYTF.